Each of the 26 T cell receptor beta chains below was sequenced from the same sample in a study of T cells in Graves' hyperthyroidism and ophthalmopathy. TCR beta CDR3 sequences were amplified from RNA transcripts. HTBI primers drove first-round RT-PCR of the TCR CDR3. MiXCR, applied by TCRdb to the multiplex PCR reads, yields one record per CDR3 protein. The sample records roughly 400,000 distinct CDR3 sequences, about 14% being singletons. Sequenced sample: blood. All receptors derive from a man in his fifties or sixties with Graves' ophthalmopathy.

A few counts support this clonotype. The rearrangement links TRBV24-1 to TRBJ1-1, with D unresolved. The germline V gene has CDR1 KGHDR and CDR2 SFDVKD. Trimming stripped 8 bases from V and 1 base from J, with 10 bases between. CDR3 length: 13 amino acids. The CDR3 nucleotides read TGTGCCACCACGACGGAGGGGAACACTGAAGCTTTCTTT. Translated: CATTTEGNTEAFF.

CDR3 residues: CATKVRGAGPRANEQFF. The DNA of the CDR3 is TGTGCCACCAAAGTGAGAGGAGCGGGACCCAGGGCCAATGAGCAGTTCTTC. The genes are TRBV6-1 and TRBJ2-1; 7 bases align to TRBD2. The V and J ends lost 10 bases and 6 bases, in that order; junction bases with no gene match: 21. CDR3 length: 17 amino acids. From germline, CDR1 is MNHNS and CDR2 SASEGT.

In nucleotides, the CDR3 is TGCGCCAGCAGTACTACGGCGGGTCAGGTCGAAAAACTGTTTTTT. Its protein product is CASSTTAGQVEKLFF. The chain couples TRBV4-1 to TRBJ1-4; D unclear. Looked up from germline, CDR1 is MGHRA and CDR2 is YSYEKL. V lost 6 bases and J lost 8, with 19 bases in between. The CDR3 is 15 residues long.

In this sample, this clonotype turned up many times. The chain uses TRBV28 and TRBJ2-3; the match to TRBD2 covers 7 bases. Trimming at V came to 6 bases and at J to 7 bases, leaving 7 bases not matched to a gene. The CDR3 is made up of 13 amino acids. Germline-derived CDR1 and CDR2 are MDHEN and SYDVKM. As DNA, the CDR3 is TGTGCCAGCAGCGCGGGAGTACGGTATACGCAGTATTTT. Its protein is CASSAGVRYTQYF.

V gene TRBV18 combines with J gene TRBJ2-7, with D perhaps being TRBD1 or TRBD2 (8 bases each). This CDR3 is built from 15 residues. The ends were cut back, 3 bases at V and 1 base at J, with 13 bases in the middle. Germline V gives CDR1 KGHSH, CDR2 LQKENI. The CDR3 protein is CASSPRGDRSYEQYF. The CDR3 DNA sequence: TGTGCCAGCTCACCGCGGGGGGACAGGTCCTACGAGCAGTACTTC.

The rearrangement joins TRBV10-1 to TRBJ2-1; the match to TRBD2 covers 10 bases. Germline CDR1 reads WNHNN; CDR2 reads SYGVQD (reference sequence). Unmatched junction bases numbered 4, after V lost 3 bases and J lost 5 bases. The CDR3 has 15 amino acids. CDR3 nucleotides: TGCGCCAGCAGTGACCAGCGGGAGGGCCACAATGAGCAGTTCTTC. Amino acid sequence: CASSDQREGHNEQFF.

This chain joins TRBV14 and TRBJ2-3; TRBD2 agrees at 9 bases. Looked up from germline, CDR1 is SGHDN and CDR2 is FVKESK. The V and J ends lost 1 base and 9 bases, in that order; junction bases with no gene match: 2. This CDR3 is built from 13 residues. For the CDR3, the DNA is TGTGCCAGCAGCCAAGCCCTAGCGGGAACGCAGTATTTT. Protein product: CASSQALAGTQYF.

The chain joins TRBV7-8 to TRBJ2-3, with 10 nucleotides matching TRBD2. The J segment lost 4 bases and the V segment lost 5 bases, leaving 9 bases of the junction unmatched. The CDR3 runs to 16 residues. Germline CDR1 SGHVS, CDR2 FQNEAQ. CDR3 region: CASSPRGAGGSDTQYF. The CDR3 DNA reads TGTGCCAGCAGCCCGCGGGGAGCGGGAGGGTCAGATACGCAGTATTTT. The full variable domain, rest sourced from reference TRBV7-8 and TRBJ2-3, is GAGVSQSPRYKVAKRGQDVALRCDPISGHVSLFWYQQALGQGPEFLTYFQNEAQLDKSGLPSDRFFAERPEGSVSTLKIQRTQQEDSAVYLCASSPRGAGGSDTQYFGPGTRLTVL.

This clonotype was found many times. CDR3 amino acids: CASSSQGAATEAFF. CDR3 nucleotides: TGTGCCAGCAGCTCACAGGGGGCTGCCACTGAAGCTTTCTTT. The gene calls are TRBV7-8 and TRBJ1-1; 9 bases map to TRBD1. This CDR3 contains 14 residues. Germline V gene lookup returns CDR1 SGHVS and CDR2 FQNEAQ. The J segment lost 4 bases and the V segment lost 4 bases, leaving 4 bases of the junction unmatched.

This clonotype was seen ten or more times. The chain recombines TRBV11-1 with TRBJ2-2, with 11 nucleotides matching TRBD2. The V and J ends lost 4 bases and 2 bases, in that order; junction bases with no gene match: 3. Looked up from germline, CDR1 is SGHAT and CDR2 is FQDESV (reference sequence). The CDR3 is 16 residues long. In DNA form, the CDR3 reads TGTGCCAGCAGCTACCGACTAGCGGGAAACACCGGGGAGCTGTTTTTT. Translating gives CASSYRLAGNTGELFF.

This clonotype appeared a few times. Since a much larger clone is just one base distant, this may be a read error. The genes are TRBV30 and TRBJ2-5; a possible D gene is TRBD2 (6 bases). There are 14 residues in the CDR3. Germline V gives CDR1 GTSNPN, CDR2 SVGIG (reference sequence). CDR3 residues: CAWTPGSYQEAQYF. Written as DNA, the CDR3 is TGTGCCTGGACCCCCGGGAGTTACCAAGAGGCCCAGTACTTC. Full variable domain (missing parts from reference TRBV30 and TRBJ2-5): SQTIHQWPATLVQPVGSPLSLECTVEGTSNPNLYWYRQAAGRGLQLLFYSVGIGQISSEVPQNLSASRPQDRQFILSSKKLLLSDSGFYLCAWTPGSYQEAQYFGPGTRLLVL.

This clonotype was detected many times. The V call is TRBV5-1, the J call TRBJ2-7; D is possibly TRBD1 (8 bases). CDR1 is SGHRS and CDR2 is YFSETQ in the germline V gene. Trimming cost V 4 bases and J 1 base, with 21 bases left between them. The CDR3 sequence is 17 residues long. CDR3 sequence: CASSRSLTGGGSYEQYF. The CDR3, as DNA: TGCGCCAGCAGCAGGTCTCTCACAGGGGGAGGGTCCTACGAGCAGTACTTC.

This clonotype was found many times. The chain joins TRBV28 to TRBJ2-3; 8 bases match TRBD2. From germline, CDR1 is MDHEN and CDR2 SYDVKM. The CDR3 contains 15 residues. The ends lost 5 bases at V and 4 bases at J; junction bases unmatched: 8. CDR3 nucleotides: TGTGCCAGCAGTAATATCGCGGGGGGCGCAGATACGCAGTATTTT. This gives the protein CASSNIAGGADTQYF.

In its sample, this clonotype was seen a few times. Since a much larger clone is just one base distant, this may be a read error. The chain has TRBV20-1 and TRBJ2-7; D call uncertain. CDR3 length: 12 amino acids. Looked up from germline, CDR1 is DFQATT and CDR2 is SNEGSKA (reference sequence). CDR3 nucleotides: TGCAGTGTTGCCTTGATCCCCTACGGGCAGTACTTC. Its protein product is CSVALIPYGQYF.

Concerning this clonotype itself: This may arise from a read error, as a much more abundant clone is one base away. The chain combines TRBV27 with TRBJ1-2; D gene uncertain. The CDR3 extends over 14 amino acids. Germline CDR1 reads MNHEY; CDR2 reads SMNVEV (reference sequence). V dropped 6 bases and J dropped 7 bases, with 18 bases sitting between them. CDR3: CASRTLATRFGYTF. The DNA for the CDR3 is TGTGCCAGCAGAACATTGGCGACGAGATTTGGCTACACCTTC.

This clonotype was picked up a small number of times. J is TRBJ1-4 and V is TRBV5-1; D may be TRBD1 (6 bases). The V gene's germline CDR1 is SGHRS and CDR2 YFSETQ. V was trimmed by 4 bases and J by 0 bases, leaving 13 bases between them. This CDR3 spans 16 amino acids. In DNA form, the CDR3 reads TGCGCCAGCAGCCCCGGGGGCCACTCAACTAATGAAAAACTGTTTTTT. Translating it yields CASSPGGHSTNEKLFF.

This clonotype was observed a handful of times. The rearrangement uses TRBV12-3 or TRBV12-4 and TRBJ2-5; D remains unclear. This CDR3 is built from 13 residues. V was trimmed by 5 bases and J by 5 bases, leaving 12 bases between them. CDR3 sequence reads: CASSQFSRETQYF. CDR3 DNA: TGTGCCAGCAGTCAGTTCTCTAGGGAGACCCAGTACTTC.

This clonotype was seen repeatedly, ten times or more. J is TRBJ1-1 and V is TRBV28; the D is unclear. V lost 8 bases to trimming and J lost 1 base, with 5 bases between them. Germline CDR1 and CDR2: MDHEN and SYDVKM. CDR3 size: 11 residues. The CDR3 bases are TGTGCCAGCGTAGAGAACACTGAAGCTTTCTTT. Its translation: CASVENTEAFF.

This clonotype has just a few counts. DNA of the CDR3: TGTGCCATCAGTGAGTCGGCCCCCCTAGATACGCAGTATTTT. This encodes CAISESAPLDTQYF. J is TRBJ2-3 and V is TRBV10-3; D remains ambiguous. Deletions cut 0 bases from V and 5 bases from J, with 9 bases between. The CDR3 loop spans 14 amino acids. Germline CDR1 is ENHRY and CDR2 is SYGVKD.

Ten or more counts support this clonotype. V usage is TRBV12-3 or TRBV12-4 and J usage is TRBJ2-2; the D gene is possibly TRBD2 (5 bases). Trimming took off 0 bases at V and 4 bases at J, with 6 bases between the two ends. The CDR3 contains 14 residues. The CDR3, as DNA: TGTGCCAGCAGTTTAGCGGGAGTCACCGGGGAGCTGTTTTTT. This translates into CASSLAGVTGELFF.

The chain uses TRBV20-1 and TRBJ1-4; D is undetermined. The germline CDR1 and CDR2 sequences are DFQATT and SNEGSKA (reference sequence). The V and J ends lost 0 bases and 7 bases respectively, with 9 bases between them. This CDR3 has 13 residues. CDR3 nucleotides: TGCAGTGCTAGAGATCCAACAGTTGAAAAACTGTTTTTT. Its protein product is CSARDPTVEKLFF.

This clonotype was picked up a small number of times. This sequence joins TRBV3-1 and TRBJ2-2; TRBD2 matches at 11 bases. The length of the CDR3 is 16 residues. Trimming removed 5 bases from V and 3 bases from J; junction bases left unmatched: 5. Germline assignment: CDR1 LGHDT and CDR2 YNNKEL (reference sequence). CDR3 DNA: TGTGCCAGCAGCTACGTAGCGGGAGGGTACACCGGGGAGCTGTTTTTT. Translating it yields CASSYVAGGYTGELFF.

A few counts support this clonotype. The chain links TRBV4-1 to TRBJ2-3; D uncertain. This CDR3 has 13 amino acids. Germline CDR1 reads MGHRA; CDR2 reads YSYEKL. The V and J ends lost 1 base and 4 bases respectively, with 6 bases between them. The CDR3 here is CASSQGPADTQYF. The DNA of the CDR3 is TGCGCCAGCAGCCAAGGTCCCGCAGATACGCAGTATTTT.

This clonotype was observed at least ten times. The CDR3 DNA reads as TGTGCCAGCAGGCCGGGAGTTGGCTACGAGCAGTACTTC. As protein: CASRPGVGYEQYF. The rearrangement uses TRBV2 and TRBJ2-7, with D perhaps matching TRBD2 (6 bases). CDR1 is SNHLY, CDR2 FYNNEI, per germline. This CDR3 is 13 amino acids long. V lost 6 bases to trimming and J lost 3 bases, with 12 bases between them.

This clonotype was observed a handful of times. V usage is TRBV19 and J usage is TRBJ2-1; 9 bases are shared with TRBD2. V was pared by 6 bases and J by 9 bases, with 9 bases of the junction left unmatched. The V gene's germline CDR1 is LNHDA and CDR2 SQIVND (reference sequence). The CDR3 has 14 amino acids. As DNA, the CDR3 is TGTGCCAGTAGGTCCCGCGGGGGGGCGAGTGAGCAGTTCTTC. Translation: CASRSRGGASEQFF.

This clonotype was detected ten times or more. V gene TRBV20-1 combines with J gene TRBJ1-1; D might be TRBD1 (5 bases). CDR3 length: 15 residues. Trimming shortened V by 6 bases and J by 2 bases, and 19 bases separated the two germline ends. CDR1 is DFQATT and CDR2 is SNEGSKA in the germline V gene (reference sequence). The CDR3 region is CSATLWGAKNTEAFF. CDR3 sequence (DNA): TGCAGTGCAACCCTGTGGGGCGCGAAAAACACTGAAGCTTTCTTT.